One sample yielded the 3 T cell receptor beta chains listed below, sequenced in a study of CD8 T cells in Susac syndrome. Random hexamers were used to reverse transcribe the RNA input (about 0.45 to 1 ug). TCRdb fed the immunoSEQ multiplex PCR reads into MiXCR, producing one record per CDR3 protein. The sample consists of approximately 200,000 distinct CDR3 sequences, 95% of them appearing once. The sequenced sample consisted of CD4+ T cells from PBMCs. All receptors derive from a human donor with multiple sclerosis.

V is TRBV5-1 and J is TRBJ1-6; 7 bases align to TRBD1. CDR3 size: 16 residues. Trimming took 2 bases from V and 9 from J; bases not matched to a gene: 11. Germline CDR1 reads SGHRS; CDR2 reads YFSETQ. As DNA, the CDR3 is TGCGCCAGCAGCTTACACGGGACAGATCGGGGTTCACCCCTCCACTTT. This translates into CASSLHGTDRGSPLHF. The variable domain in full, completed from reference TRBV5-1 and TRBJ1-6, reads KAGVTQTPRYLIKTRGQQVTLSCSPISGHRSVSWYQQTPGQGLQFLFEYFSETQRNKGNFPGRFSGRQFSNSRSEMNVSTLELGDSALYLCASSLHGTDRGSPLHFGNGTRLTVT.

V is TRBV5-3 and J is TRBJ1-2; D remains unclear. TRBV5-3 is reported as an ORF; its role is uncertain. This CDR3 is built from 11 residues. V lost 7 bases and J lost 4, with 8 bases in between. For the CDR3, the DNA is TGTGCCAGAGCTGGGCGCTATGGCTACACCTTC. Translating gives CARAGRYGYTF.

This chain connects TRBV29-1 to TRBJ2-3, with D unresolved. CDR1 is SQVTM and CDR2 is ANQGSEA in the germline V gene. The CDR3 is made up of 13 amino acids. Trimming removed 3 bases at V and 6 bases at J, with 13 bases between. The CDR3 DNA is TGCAGCGTTGATCCGGTCGGCGCGGATACGCAGTATTTT. This translates into CSVDPVGADTQYF.